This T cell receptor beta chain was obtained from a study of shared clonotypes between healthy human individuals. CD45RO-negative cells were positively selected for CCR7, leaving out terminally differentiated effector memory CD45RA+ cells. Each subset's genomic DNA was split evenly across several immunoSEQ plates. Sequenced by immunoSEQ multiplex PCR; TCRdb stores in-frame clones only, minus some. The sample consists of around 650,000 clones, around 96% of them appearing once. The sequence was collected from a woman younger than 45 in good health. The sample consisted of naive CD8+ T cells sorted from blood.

Written as DNA, the CDR3 is TGTGCCAGCAGTTCAGGGGAGCGGTACACTGAAGCTTTCTTT. As protein: CASSSGERYTEAFF. This chain connects TRBV27 to TRBJ1-1; the D gene is possibly TRBD1 (6 bases). Trimming pared 4 bases from V and 3 bases from J, leaving 12 bases between. CDR1 MNHEY and CDR2 SMNVEV come from the germline V gene (reference sequence). The CDR3 covers 14 residues.